This T cell receptor beta chain was documented in a study of CD4+ T cells in melanoma. Assay used: immunoSEQ multiplex PCR; TCRdb lists only in-frame clones, some missing. The repertoire holds about 5,000 clones, with about 70% as singletons. Study-wide findings and caveats: A reported correlation linked neoantigen-specific CD4+ T cells to CD8+, macrophage and B cell function. Diverse differentiation states were reported for melanoma neoantigen-specific CD4+ T cells.

The CDR3 is made up of 13 amino acids. Trimming stripped 5 bases from V and 4 bases from J, with 11 bases between. Concerning this clone: Its antigen is currently unknown.

The sequenced sample consisted of cells from a culture (not recorded whether cultured in vitro). This receptor was taken from a human donor with melanoma. The V and J genes are TRBV12-3 or TRBV12-4 and TRBJ1-2, with D uncertain. DNA for the CDR3: TGTGCCAGCAGTCCCGACCTGGGCTATGGCTACACCTTC. Its protein product is CASSPDLGYGYTF.